These 20 T cell receptor beta chains came from one sample sequenced in a study of preoperative IRX-2 immunotherapy in early breast cancer. Treatment noted: preoperative locoregional IRX-2 cytokine immunotherapy. Sequencing used immunoSEQ multiplex PCR; TCRdb keeps in-frame clones, though not all of them. Among some 30,000 clones, over 80% were seen once, and the ten largest hold 2% to 3%. Sequenced here: lymph node tissue, sampled from a patient treated with IRX-2 immunotherapy. These TCRs come from a human donor with breast cancer.

The genes are TRBV1 and TRBJ2-3. TRBV1 is classified as a pseudogene. The CDR3 runs to 16 residues. CDR3: CASSPPWGNRWDTQYF. CDR3 nucleotides: TGCGCCAGCAGCCCCCCGTGGGGGAATAGGTGGGATACGCAGTATTTT.

The J gene is TRBJ1-5, the V gene TRBV30; the D is unclear. The V end was cut by 1 base, the J end by 11 bases, with 9 bases between. The germline gives CDR1 GTSNPN, CDR2 SVGIG (reference sequence). The CDR3 has 11 amino acids. CDR3 region: CAWSAGGSQHF. Written as DNA, the CDR3 is TGTGCCTGGAGTGCGGGCGGGTCCCAGCATTTT. Together with reference TRBV30 and TRBJ1-5, the CDR3 gives the full variable domain: SQTIHQWPATLVQPVGSPLSLECTVEGTSNPNLYWYRQAAGRGLQLLFYSVGIGQISSEVPQNLSASRPQDRQFILSSKKLLLSDSGFYLCAWSAGGSQHFGDGTRLSIL.

This rearrangement joins TRBV6-8 to TRBJ1-1; TRBD1 agrees at 9 bases. This CDR3 has 15 amino acids. The germline gives CDR1 MNHGY, CDR2 SAAAGT. The trim removed 6 bases at V and 3 bases at J, leaving 8 bases unmatched. CDR3 bases: TGTGCCAGCAGCGCTACAGGGGGCGCGGACACTGAAGCTTTCTTT. Its translation: CASSATGGADTEAFF.

This clone was picked up one time. The V call is TRBV27, the J call TRBJ2-1, with TRBD2 matching 11 bases. The V segment lost 3 bases and the J segment 8 bases; nucleotides outside the gene matches: 9. Germline CDR1 is MNHEY and CDR2 is SMNVEV (reference sequence). This CDR3 has 16 amino acids. DNA for the CDR3: TGTGCCAGCAGTTTGAGAGGACTAGCGGGTAATTATGAGCAGTTCTTC. Translation: CASSLRGLAGNYEQFF.

V usage is TRBV30 and J usage is TRBJ2-1; 7 nucleotides align to TRBD2. The V and J ends lost 1 base and 4 bases, in that order; junction bases with no gene match: 4. CDR1 is GTSNPN, CDR2 SVGIG, per germline (reference sequence). The CDR3 has 14 residues. CDR3 protein: CAWSGWREYNEQFF. The CDR3 coding sequence is TGTGCCTGGAGTGGTTGGCGGGAGTACAATGAGCAGTTCTTC.

The chain employs TRBV28 and TRBJ1-6; D is ambiguous. This CDR3 contains 16 residues. Deletions cut 5 bases from V and 0 bases from J, with 11 bases between. Germline V gene lookup returns CDR1 MDHEN and CDR2 SYDVKM. The CDR3 protein is CASSPTDSSYNSPLHF. The CDR3 nucleotides read TGTGCCAGCAGTCCCACAGATAGCTCCTATAATTCACCCCTCCACTTT.

The DNA for the CDR3 is TGCGCCAGCAGCTTGGTCAGGGGACGCCGAAATTCACCCCTCCACTTT. It specifies CASSLVRGRRNSPLHF. V usage is TRBV5-1 and J usage is TRBJ1-6, with D perhaps matching TRBD1 (6 bases). The CDR3 totals 16 residues. CDR1 and CDR2 (germline): SGHRS, YFSETQ. V lost 0 bases to trimming and J lost 7 bases, with 14 bases between them. The entire variable domain, with the rest obtained from reference TRBV5-1 and TRBJ1-6, is as follows: KAGVTQTPRYLIKTRGQQVTLSCSPISGHRSVSWYQQTPGQGLQFLFEYFSETQRNKGNFPGRFSGRQFSNSRSEMNVSTLELGDSALYLCASSLVRGRRNSPLHFGNGTRLTVT.

The rearrangement uses TRBV1 and TRBJ1-4; the listed D gene, TRBD1, was not tested against the DNA. TRBV1 represents a pseudogene. The CDR3 loop spans 16 amino acids. The CDR3 DNA follows: TGCGCCAGCAGCCAAGAAATAGGGGATTCTTACGAAAAACTGTTTTTT. Its protein is CASSQEIGDSYEKLFF.

This clone has a handful of counts. The rearrangement uses TRBV18 and TRBJ1-1; D ambiguous. Germline CDR1 reads KGHSH; CDR2 reads LQKENI. V lost 2 bases, J lost 6 bases, and 10 bases lay in between. The CDR3 is 13 residues long. The DNA of the CDR3 is TGTGCCAGCTCACCAAGGGCAGTTGCTGAAGCTTTCTTT. Encoded protein: CASSPRAVAEAFF.

The V and J genes are TRBV30 and TRBJ2-5; 8 nucleotides agree with TRBD1. V shed 2 bases, J shed 0 bases, and the junction held 5 bases outside the gene matches. The germline V gene encodes CDR1 GTSNPN and CDR2 SVGIG (reference sequence). There are 15 residues in the CDR3. CDR3 sequence (DNA): TGTGCCTGGAGTTCCGGGACAGGATACCAAGAGACCCAGTACTTC. Translated, it gives CAWSSGTGYQETQYF. The complete variable domain, with remaining parts taken from reference TRBV30 and TRBJ2-5, reads SQTIHQWPATLVQPVGSPLSLECTVEGTSNPNLYWYRQAAGRGLQLLFYSVGIGQISSEVPQNLSASRPQDRQFILSSKKLLLSDSGFYLCAWSSGTGYQETQYFGPGTRLLVL.

The rearrangement links TRBV6-8 to TRBJ2-5; perhaps TRBD1 as D (5 bases). Looked up from germline, CDR1 is MNHGY and CDR2 is SAAAGT. CDR3 length: 13 amino acids. V was clipped by 0 bases and J by 7 bases, with 9 bases between them. This CDR3 reads CASSYSTVGTQYF. The CDR3 DNA reads as TGTGCCAGCAGTTACTCGACAGTAGGGACCCAGTACTTC.

V gene TRBV29-1 combines with J gene TRBJ2-3, with 7 bases matching TRBD1. Germline assignment: CDR1 SQVTM and CDR2 ANQGSEA. Trimming removed 6 bases from V and 2 bases from J; junction bases left unmatched: 5. The CDR3 is made up of 13 amino acids. This CDR3 reads CSVRQGITDTQYF. The CDR3 coding sequence is TGCAGCGTCCGACAGGGCATCACAGATACGCAGTATTTT.

This clone was detected only once. One end of the junction fails to match germline, which may point to a read error. The chain recombines TRBV10-3 with TRBJ1-1; D remains ambiguous. The CDR3 spans 13 residues. The germline gives CDR1 ENHRY, CDR2 SYGVKD. In DNA form, the CDR3 reads TGTGCCATCAGTGAGGGTAGGGAGGCGAGCTTTTTTTTT. Translated, it gives CAISEGREASFFF.

The rearrangement joins TRBV18 to TRBJ1-6; D unresolved. This CDR3 is 16 amino acids long. Germline CDR1 and CDR2: KGHSH and LQKENI. Trimming took 2 bases from V and 4 from J, leaving 12 bases between them. In nucleotides, the CDR3 is TGTGCCAGCTCACCAGTCCCGGCAGAATATAATTCACCCCTCCACTTT. Translating it yields CASSPVPAEYNSPLHF.

This chain uses TRBV6-7 with TRBJ1-1; 8 bases align to TRBD1. TRBV6-7 is an ORF; its function is uncertain. There are 17 residues in the CDR3. V was clipped by 0 bases and J by 3 bases; unmatched bases: 9. The CDR3 is CASSYSLPQGADTEAFF. The CDR3 bases are TGTGCCAGCAGTTACTCATTACCGCAGGGGGCTGACACTGAAGCTTTCTTT.

The V and J genes are TRBV5-1 and TRBJ1-4, with D possibly TRBD1 on 5 matching bases. CDR1 SGHRS and CDR2 YFSETQ come from the germline V gene. Trimming stripped 1 base from V and 3 bases from J, with 7 bases between. The CDR3 runs 14 residues. The CDR3 protein is CASSLRQPNEKLFF. The CDR3, as DNA: TGCGCCAGCAGCTTGAGACAGCCTAATGAAAAACTGTTTTTT.

The rearrangement links TRBV30 to TRBJ1-5; the match to TRBD1 covers 8 bases. The CDR3 is 14 amino acids. Germline values: CDR1 GTSNPN, CDR2 SVGIG (reference sequence). V was clipped by 4 bases and J by 1 base; unmatched bases: 3. Here the CDR3 reads CAWNRGMSNQPQHF. CDR3 bases: TGTGCCTGGAACAGGGGGATGAGCAATCAGCCCCAGCATTTT.

This chain links TRBV11-3 with TRBJ2-1; perhaps TRBD2 as D (6 bases). Trimming removed 4 bases from V and 7 bases from J, with 20 bases in between. CDR3 length: 16 amino acids. Germline V gene data show CDR1 as SGHNT and CDR2 as YENEEA. In nucleotides, the CDR3 is TGTGCCAGCAGCTCCCACAGATGGGGGGAAGGGAATGAGCAGTTCTTC. Translating it yields CASSSHRWGEGNEQFF. Combining the CDR3 with reference TRBV11-3 and TRBJ2-1 gives the whole variable domain EAGVVQSPRYKIIEKKQPVAFWCNPISGHNTLYWYLQNLGQGPELLIRYENEEAVDDSQLPKDRFSAERLKGVDSTLKIQPAELGDSAVYLCASSSHRWGEGNEQFFGPGTRLTVL.

V gene TRBV2 combines with J gene TRBJ2-1; 9 bases align to TRBD2. With 2 bases clipped from V and 3 bases from J, the junction kept 5 bases outside the gene matches. Germline values: CDR1 SNHLY, CDR2 FYNNEI. CDR3 length: 16 residues. The CDR3 spells CASSESRLADYNEQFF. CDR3 sequence (DNA): TGTGCCAGCAGTGAATCTAGACTAGCGGACTACAATGAGCAGTTCTTC. The full variable domain, its missing parts supplied by reference TRBV2 and TRBJ2-1, is EPEVTQTPSHQVTQMGQEVILRCVPISNHLYFYWYRQILGQKVEFLVSFYNNEISEKSEIFDDQFSVERPDGSNFTLKIRSTKLEDSAMYFCASSESRLADYNEQFFGPGTRLTVL.

The chain links TRBV5-1 to TRBJ2-7; no clear D. CDR3 length: 15 amino acids. The V end was cut by 0 bases, the J end by 0 bases, with 10 bases between. Per germline, CDR1 SGHRS and CDR2 YFSETQ. Written as DNA, the CDR3 is TGCGCCAGCAGCTTGGGTCGAGACTCCTCCTACGAGCAGTACTTC. Residues: CASSLGRDSSYEQYF.